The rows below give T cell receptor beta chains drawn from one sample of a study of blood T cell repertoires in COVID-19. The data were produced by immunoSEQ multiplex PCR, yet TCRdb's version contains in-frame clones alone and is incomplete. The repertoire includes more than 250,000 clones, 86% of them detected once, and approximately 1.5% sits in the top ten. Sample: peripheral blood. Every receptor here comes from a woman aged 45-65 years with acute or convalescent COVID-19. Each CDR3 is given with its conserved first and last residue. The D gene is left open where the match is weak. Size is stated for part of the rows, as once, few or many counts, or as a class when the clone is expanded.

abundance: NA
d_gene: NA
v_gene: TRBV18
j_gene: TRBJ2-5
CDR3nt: TGTGCCAGCTCACCACGTCAGGACAGAACTCGGGAGACCCAGTACTTC
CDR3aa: CASSPRQDRTRETQYF

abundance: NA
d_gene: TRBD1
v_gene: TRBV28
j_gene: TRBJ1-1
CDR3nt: TGTGCCACCTTCCGGGACAGGGGCGCTGAAGCTTTCTTT
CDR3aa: CATFRDRGAEAFF

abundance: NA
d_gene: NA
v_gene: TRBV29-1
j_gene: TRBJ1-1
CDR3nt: TGCAGCGTTGCACAGGCTCAGAACACTGAAGCTTTCTTT
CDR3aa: CSVAQAQNTEAFF

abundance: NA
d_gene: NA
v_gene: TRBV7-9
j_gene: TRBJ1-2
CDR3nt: TGTGCCAGCAGCTTAGTAGGGGGCTATGGCTACACCTTC
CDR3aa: CASSLVGGYGYTF

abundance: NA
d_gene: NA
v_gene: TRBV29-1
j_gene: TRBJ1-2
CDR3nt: TGCAGCGTTGCCCGGACAGTTAACTATGGCTACACCTTC
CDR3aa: CSVARTVNYGYTF

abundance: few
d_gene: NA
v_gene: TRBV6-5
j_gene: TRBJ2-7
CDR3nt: TGTGCCAGCAGTTACTCCGGGAGCTCCTACGAGCAGTACTTC
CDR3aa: CASSYSGSSYEQYF

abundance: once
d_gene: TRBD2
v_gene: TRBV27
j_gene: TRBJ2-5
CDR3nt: TGTGCCAGCAGTTTAGCGGGAGCCCAAGAGACCCAGTACTTC
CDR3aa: CASSLAGAQETQYF

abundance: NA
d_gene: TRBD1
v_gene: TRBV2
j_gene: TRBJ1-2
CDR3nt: TGTGCCAGCAGCCAGACTCGGGACAGAAACTATGGCTACACCTTC
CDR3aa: CASSQTRDRNYGYTF

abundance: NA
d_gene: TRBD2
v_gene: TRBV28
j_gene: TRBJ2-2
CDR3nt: TGTGCCAGCAGTTCACGACTAGCGGGAAGGAACGGGGAGCTGTTTTTT
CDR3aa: CASSSRLAGRNGELFF

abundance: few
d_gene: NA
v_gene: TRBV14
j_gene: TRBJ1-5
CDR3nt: TGTGCCAGCAGTAAGAGGAATCAGCCCCAGCATTTT
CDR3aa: CASSKRNQPQHF

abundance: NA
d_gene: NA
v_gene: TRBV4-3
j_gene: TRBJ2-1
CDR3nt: TGCGCCAGCAGCCAAGAATTCGGGCACCTAGCTAACCCTGAGCAGTTCTTC
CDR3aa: CASSQEFGHLANPEQFF

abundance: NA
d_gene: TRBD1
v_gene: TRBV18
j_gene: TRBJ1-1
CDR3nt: TGTGCCAGCTCACCGACCCGGACAGGGGATGAAGCTTTCTTT
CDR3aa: CASSPTRTGDEAFF

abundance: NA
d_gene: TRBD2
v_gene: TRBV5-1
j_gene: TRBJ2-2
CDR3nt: TGCGCCAGCGGGACTAGCGGGTTGACGAACACCGGGGAGCTGTTTTTT
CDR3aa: CASGTSGLTNTGELFF

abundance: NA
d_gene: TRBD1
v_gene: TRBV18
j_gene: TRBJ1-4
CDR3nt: TGTGCCAGCTCACCGCCGGACAGGCTTAATGAAAAACTGTTTTTT
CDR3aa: CASSPPDRLNEKLFF

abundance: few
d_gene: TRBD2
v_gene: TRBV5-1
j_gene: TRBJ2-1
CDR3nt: TGCGCCAGCGGCTTAAGGACTAGGCTTACAATGGAGCAGTTCTTC
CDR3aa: CASGLRTRLTMEQFF

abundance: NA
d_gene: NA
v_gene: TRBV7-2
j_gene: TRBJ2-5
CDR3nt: TGTGCCAGCAGCCCACAAGGGGACCAAGAGACCCAGTACTTC
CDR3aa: CASSPQGDQETQYF

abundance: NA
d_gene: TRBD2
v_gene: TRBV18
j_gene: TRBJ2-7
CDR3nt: TGTGCCAGCTCTATAGCCCTAGCGGGAGTCTACGAGCAGTACTTC
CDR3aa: CASSIALAGVYEQYF

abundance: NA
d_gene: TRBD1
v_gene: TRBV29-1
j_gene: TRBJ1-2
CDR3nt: TGCAGCGTTCCCGGGACAGGGGACGGCTACACCTTC
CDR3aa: CSVPGTGDGYTF

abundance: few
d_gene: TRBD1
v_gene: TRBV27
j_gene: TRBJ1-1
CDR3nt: TGTGCCAGCAGTTTGAAGACAGGGTACACTGAAGCTTTCTTT
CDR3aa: CASSLKTGYTEAFF

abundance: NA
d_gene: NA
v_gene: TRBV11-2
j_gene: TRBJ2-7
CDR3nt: TGTGCCAGCAGCTCCGGGACTTACGAGCAGTACTTC
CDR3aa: CASSSGTYEQYF

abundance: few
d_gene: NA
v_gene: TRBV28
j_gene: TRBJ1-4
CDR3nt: TGTGCCAGCAGTTTATGCCGACTCGATCTTGGCGGGACCAACATGTGTGAAAAACTGTTTTTT
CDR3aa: CASSLCRLDLGGTNMCEKLFF

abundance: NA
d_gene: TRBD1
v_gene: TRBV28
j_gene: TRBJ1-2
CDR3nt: TGTGCCAGCAGTTTTTACCAGACAGGGGTCGACTATGGCTACACCTTC
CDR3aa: CASSFYQTGVDYGYTF

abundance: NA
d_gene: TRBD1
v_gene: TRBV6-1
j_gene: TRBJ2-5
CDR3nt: TGTGCCAGCAGTGAAGCTTCCGGGACAGGGTCTGCCGAGACCCAGTACTTC
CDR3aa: CASSEASGTGSAETQYF

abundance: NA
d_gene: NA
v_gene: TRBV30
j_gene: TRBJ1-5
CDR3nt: TGTGCCTGGAGTGTTTCTTCAGGGTTCAATCAGCCCCAGCATTTT
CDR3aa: CAWSVSSGFNQPQHF

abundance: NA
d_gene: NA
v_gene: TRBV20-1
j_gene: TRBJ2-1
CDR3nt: TGCAGTGCTAGAGGGGGCGCTGAGCAGTTCTTC
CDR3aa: CSARGGAEQFF

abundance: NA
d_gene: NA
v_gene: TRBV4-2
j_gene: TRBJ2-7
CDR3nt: TGTGCCAGCAGCCAATCCCGCGGCGAGTCCGAGCAGTACTTC
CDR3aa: CASSQSRGESEQYF

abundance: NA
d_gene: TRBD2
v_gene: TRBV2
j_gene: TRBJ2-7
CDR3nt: TGTGCCAGCAGTGGACTAGCGGGAAACGAGCAGTACTTC
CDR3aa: CASSGLAGNEQYF

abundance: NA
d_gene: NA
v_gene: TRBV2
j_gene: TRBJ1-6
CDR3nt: TGTGCCAGCAGTGACCGCCCCCAGGTCCACTTT
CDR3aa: CASSDRPQVHF

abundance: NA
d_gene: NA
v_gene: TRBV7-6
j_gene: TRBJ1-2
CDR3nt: TGTGCCAGCAGCCCCCTGGCAGGAACCCCTAACTATGGCTACACCTTC
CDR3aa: CASSPLAGTPNYGYTF

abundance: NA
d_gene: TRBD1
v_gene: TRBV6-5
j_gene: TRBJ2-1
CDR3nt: TGTGCCAGCAGCCACATCCGGGACAGGGGCCCTGAGCAGTTCTTC
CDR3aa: CASSHIRDRGPEQFF

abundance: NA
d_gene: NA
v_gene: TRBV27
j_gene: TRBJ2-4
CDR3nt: TGTGCCAGCAGAACCTACTTCCGGGCCTCGCAAGGGGGGGACATTCAGTACTTC
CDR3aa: CASRTYFRASQGGDIQYF

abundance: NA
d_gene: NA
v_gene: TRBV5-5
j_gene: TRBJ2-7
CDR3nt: TGTGCCAGCAGCCCCGAACTTTACTACGAGCAGTACTTC
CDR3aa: CASSPELYYEQYF

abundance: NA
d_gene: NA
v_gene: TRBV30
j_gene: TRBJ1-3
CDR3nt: TGTGCCTGGAGTGTACTGAGATATGAGACTTATTCTTCCGGAAACACCATATATTTT
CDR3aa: CAWSVLRYETYSSGNTIYF

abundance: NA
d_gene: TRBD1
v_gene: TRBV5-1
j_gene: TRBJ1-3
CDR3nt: TGCGCCAGCAGCTCCGGGACAGGGGCTGGAAACACCATATATTTT
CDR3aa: CASSSGTGAGNTIYF

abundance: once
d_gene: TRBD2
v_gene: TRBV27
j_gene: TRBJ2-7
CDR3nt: TGTGCCAGCAGTTTATCGCGGGAGTTCTGGTACGAGCAGTACTTC
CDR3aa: CASSLSREFWYEQYF

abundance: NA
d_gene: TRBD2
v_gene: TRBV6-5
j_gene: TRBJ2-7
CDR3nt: TGTGCCAGCTTTGGACTAGCGGGCTACGAGCAGTACTTC
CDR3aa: CASFGLAGYEQYF